Following are 16 T cell receptor beta chains from one sample sequenced in a study of persistence of HIV-infected CD4 T cells. This was the immunoSEQ version 4 assay in survey mode. Measured with immunoSEQ multiplex PCR; TCRdb has only the in-frame clones, and not every one. The table lists approximately 18,000 clones, less than 75% of them singletons. Lysates of CMV-infected fibroblasts at 10 ug/mL stimulated these cells. Sorting of responding CD4+ T cells relied on upregulated CD40 ligand together with CD69. These receptors' antigens are unknown. Sequenced here: CD4+ T cells sorted from PBMCs after 18-hour stimulation, sampled from a patient who received antiretroviral therapy. The source of these receptors is an adult woman with HIV who was CMV-seropositive.

This clone was detected only once. The V call is TRBV6-5, the J call TRBJ1-1; D call uncertain. CDR1 is MNHEY, CDR2 SVGAGI, per germline. Trimming pared 0 bases from V and 0 bases from J, leaving 11 bases between. The CDR3 sequence is 16 residues long. CDR3 DNA: TGTGCCAGCAGTTACTCGAGGACCTTAGTGAACACTGAAGCTTTCTTT. Translated, it gives CASSYSRTLVNTEAFF.

V is TRBV6-5 and J is TRBJ2-1, with a tentative D call TRBD1 (6 bases). Germline loops: CDR1 MNHEY, CDR2 SVGAGI. V was cut by 10 bases and J by 5 bases, with 12 bases left in between. This CDR3 has 12 residues. CDR3 amino acids: CATRDNNNEQFF. CDR3 DNA sequence: TGTGCCACCCGGGACAATAACAATGAGCAGTTCTTC.

The genes are TRBV30 and TRBJ1-1, with 7 bases that match TRBD1. V was clipped by 4 bases and J by 2 bases; unmatched bases: 13. In germline, CDR1 is GTSNPN, CDR2 SVGIG (reference sequence). The CDR3 is 16 amino acids. The CDR3 loop reads CAWTPSTTGRNTEAFF. In DNA form, the CDR3 reads TGTGCCTGGACCCCCTCCACGACAGGGAGAAACACTGAAGCTTTCTTT. Using reference TRBV30 and TRBJ1-1 for the parts outside the CDR3, the full variable domain is SQTIHQWPATLVQPVGSPLSLECTVEGTSNPNLYWYRQAAGRGLQLLFYSVGIGQISSEVPQNLSASRPQDRQFILSSKKLLLSDSGFYLCAWTPSTTGRNTEAFFGQGTRLTVV.

This chain joins TRBV30 and TRBJ1-2; TRBD1 is a possible D gene (5 bases). The CDR3 has 13 residues. The germline V gene encodes CDR1 GTSNPN and CDR2 SVGIG (reference sequence). The V gene lost 4 bases and the J gene lost 5 bases, with 14 bases spanning the gap. The CDR3 region is CAWTSGGRYGYTF. CDR3 bases: TGTGCCTGGACGAGTGGGGGACGGTATGGCTACACCTTC.

This clone has a single count. V usage is TRBV6-5 and J usage is TRBJ2-7; D is uncertain. This CDR3 region has 13 residues. Between the trimmed V and J ends, which lost 5 bases and 7 bases, there was a span of 15 bases. Per the germline V gene, CDR1 is MNHEY and CDR2 is SVGAGI. CDR3 nucleotide sequence: TGTGCCAGCAGTCAGACTCGGATGGGGGAGCAGTACGTC. Translating it yields CASSQTRMGEQYV.

Here the CDR3 DNA reads TGCGCCAGCAGCTTGGTCGTTGACTATGGCTACACCTTC. Its translation: CASSLVVDYGYTF. The chain uses TRBV5-1 and TRBJ1-2; the D is unclear. The V gene's germline CDR1 is SGHRS and CDR2 YFSETQ. Trimming stripped 0 bases from V and 3 bases from J, with 6 bases between. The CDR3 covers 13 residues.

V usage is TRBV11-3 and J usage is TRBJ2-3, with D perhaps TRBD2 (6 bases). Germline-derived CDR1 and CDR2 are SGHNT and YENEEA. V was clipped by 2 bases and J by 4 bases, with 7 bases between them. The CDR3 has 13 residues. CDR3 sequence: CASSLPGADTQYF. For the CDR3, the DNA is TGTGCCAGCAGCTTACCGGGGGCAGATACGCAGTATTTT.

The CDR3 region has the DNA TGCGCCAGCAGCTTGGATACCATTGCAACTAATGAAAAACTGTTTTTT. Amino acid sequence: CASSLDTIATNEKLFF. The chain is built from TRBV5-1 and TRBJ1-4, with unresolved D. Germline V gene sequence: CDR1 SGHRS, CDR2 YFSETQ. The V and J ends lost 0 bases and 0 bases respectively, with 9 bases between them. The CDR3 consists of 16 residues.

The chain joins TRBV18 to TRBJ1-2; 10 nucleotides align to TRBD1. V lost 6 bases and J lost 8; bases outside the gene matches: 9. The CDR3 sequence is 14 residues long. Looked up from germline, CDR1 is KGHSH and CDR2 is LQKENI. In DNA, the CDR3 is TGTGCCAGCTCCGAGACAGGGGGCGCCAGGGGCTACACCTTC. Encoded protein: CASSETGGARGYTF.

The chain's CDR3 is CASSYRPGDTIYF. In nucleotides, the CDR3 is TGTGCCAGCAGCTACCGCCCCGGAGACACCATATATTTT. The chain combines TRBV13 with TRBJ1-3; D is unclear. The V gene's germline CDR1 is PRHDT and CDR2 FYEKMQ (reference sequence). The CDR3 extends over 13 amino acids. V lost 4 bases and J lost 8, with 12 bases in between.

The rearrangement uses TRBV5-8 and TRBJ2-3, with TRBD2 identical over 8 bases. V lost 1 base, J lost 1 base, and 5 bases stayed unmatched. The CDR3 sequence is 16 residues long. Germline V gives CDR1 SGHTS, CDR2 YDEGEE. Here the CDR3 DNA reads TGTGCCAGCAGCTTGCAGTTACTAGCGGGCACAGATACGCAGTATTTT. It yields the protein CASSLQLLAGTDTQYF.

This clone was seen a few times. The chain links TRBV3-1 (or the pseudogene TRBV3-2) to TRBJ1-2; no firm D call. The CDR3 runs 13 residues. The germline CDR1 and CDR2 sequences are LGHDT and YNNKEL (reference sequence). V gave up 0 bases and J gave up 5 bases, with 7 bases separating them. In nucleotides, the CDR3 is TGTGCCAGCAGCCAAGAGGACGGATATGGCTACACCTTC. Translated, it gives CASSQEDGYGYTF.

Concerning this clone: Other nucleotide sequences in the sample specify the same CDR3. The CDR3, as DNA: TGTGCCAGCAGCTTACAGGGAGGGGGAGAGACCCAGTACTTC. Protein: CASSLQGGGETQYF. V is TRBV7-2 and J is TRBJ2-5; possibly TRBD2 for D (7 bases). This CDR3 has 14 amino acids. Trimming removed 2 bases from V and 4 bases from J, with 11 bases in between. Germline assignment: CDR1 SGHTA and CDR2 FQGNSA.

This sequence joins TRBV18 and TRBJ1-2; 9 bases align to TRBD1. V was clipped by 4 bases and J by 0 bases; unmatched bases: 6. The CDR3 runs to 16 residues. Germline lookup yields CDR1 KGHSH and CDR2 LQKENI. The CDR3 DNA reads as TGTGCCAGCTCACTTTTCAGGGACAGGGCTAACTATGGCTACACCTTC. Its translation: CASSLFRDRANYGYTF.

This clone was detected once. The V call is TRBV27, the J call TRBJ1-2; D unclear. CDR3 length: 13 amino acids. V was pared by 6 bases and J by 0 bases, with 8 bases between. Germline lookup yields CDR1 MNHEY and CDR2 SMNVEV (reference sequence). CDR3: CASRERANYGYTF. CDR3 nucleotides: TGTGCCAGCAGAGAGCGAGCTAACTATGGCTACACCTTC.

This sequence joins TRBV2 and TRBJ2-2; 7 bases agree with TRBD2. The V segment lost 2 bases and the J segment 7 bases; nucleotides outside the gene matches: 10. This CDR3 is built from 16 residues. Germline V gives CDR1 SNHLY, CDR2 FYNNEI. CDR3 loop: CASSEWGAGRGGELFF. CDR3 DNA sequence: TGTGCCAGCAGTGAATGGGGCGCAGGGAGGGGCGGGGAGCTGTTTTTT.